The 22 T cell receptor beta chains below come from one sample, sequenced in a study of blood T cell repertoires in COVID-19. Data came from immunoSEQ multiplex PCR; TCRdb stores just in-frame clones and leaves some out. The sample lists roughly 200,000 clones; around 89% were seen once. Sequenced sample: peripheral blood. These receptor sequences come from a man aged 65 to 85 with acute or convalescent COVID-19.

The chain carries TRBV19 and TRBJ2-7, with no clear D. Trimming removed 7 bases at V and 2 bases at J, with 15 bases between. The CDR3 consists of 14 residues. CDR1 is LNHDA and CDR2 is SQIVND in the germline V gene (reference sequence). The CDR3 region is CASTDSDTPYEQYF. CDR3 in DNA: TGTGCCAGTACCGACTCCGATACCCCCTACGAGCAGTACTTC.

The chain couples TRBV4-2 to TRBJ2-7; the D gene is possibly TRBD2 (6 bases). This CDR3 comprises 16 residues. The germline CDR1 and CDR2 sequences are LGHNA and YNFKEQ. The germline V and J ends were trimmed by 0 bases and 8 bases, with 20 bases remaining between them. The CDR3 coding sequence is TGTGCCAGCAGCCAAGAAGGGGTCAGCGGCGGGATAAAGCAGTACTTC. Translating it yields CASSQEGVSGGIKQYF.

This sequence joins TRBV19 and TRBJ2-2, with D possibly matching TRBD1 (6 bases). The CDR3 length is 15 residues. The V end was cut by 2 bases, the J end by 1 base, with 8 bases between. Germline CDR1 LNHDA, CDR2 SQIVND (reference sequence). CDR3: CASSIQGKNTGELFF. The CDR3 DNA reads as TGTGCCAGTAGTATACAGGGGAAGAACACCGGGGAGCTGTTTTTT.

V is TRBV28 and J is TRBJ2-1; 9 nucleotides align to TRBD2. Trimming at V came to 6 bases and at J to 5 bases, leaving 5 bases not matched to a gene. The V gene's germline CDR1 is MDHEN and CDR2 SYDVKM. The CDR3 length is 14 residues. The CDR3 protein is CASRASGKDNEQFF. The CDR3 DNA sequence: TGTGCCAGCAGAGCTAGCGGGAAGGACAATGAGCAGTTCTTC.

The V gene is TRBV5-1, the J gene TRBJ1-2, with 7 bases that match TRBD1. Germline V lookup: CDR1 SGHRS, CDR2 YFSETQ. V shed 2 bases, J shed 0 bases, and the junction held 4 bases outside the gene matches. The CDR3 is 15 amino acids. This chain's CDR3 is CASSFGTATNYGYTF. CDR3 nucleotides: TGCGCCAGCAGCTTCGGGACAGCTACTAACTATGGCTACACCTTC. The full variable domain, its missing parts supplied by reference TRBV5-1 and TRBJ1-2, is KAGVTQTPRYLIKTRGQQVTLSCSPISGHRSVSWYQQTPGQGLQFLFEYFSETQRNKGNFPGRFSGRQFSNSRSEMNVSTLELGDSALYLCASSFGTATNYGYTFGSGTRLTVV.

The chain is built from TRBV29-1 and TRBJ1-2; D ambiguous. The germline V gene has CDR1 SQVTM and CDR2 ANQGSEA. CDR3 length: 11 amino acids. Trimming removed 5 bases at V and 6 bases at J, with 10 bases between. The CDR3 loop is CSVPRRDGYTF. CDR3 coding DNA: TGCAGCGTTCCTCGGCGGGATGGCTACACCTTC.

The genes are TRBV11-3 and TRBJ1-1, with D possibly TRBD1 on 6 matching bases. Trimming took off 5 bases at V and 7 bases at J, with 11 bases between the two ends. CDR3 length equals 12 residues. CDR1 and CDR2 from the germline V gene are SGHNT and YENEEA. The CDR3 sequence: CASSQTGSEAFF. For the CDR3, the DNA is TGTGCCAGCAGCCAAACAGGGAGTGAAGCTTTCTTT. The full variable domain, completed using reference TRBV11-3 and TRBJ1-1, is EAGVVQSPRYKIIEKKQPVAFWCNPISGHNTLYWYLQNLGQGPELLIRYENEEAVDDSQLPKDRFSAERLKGVDSTLKIQPAELGDSAVYLCASSQTGSEAFFGQGTRLTVV.

The rearrangement uses TRBV2 and TRBJ1-4; 7 bases map to TRBD1. The CDR3 sequence is 15 residues long. Per the germline V gene, CDR1 is SNHLY and CDR2 is FYNNEI. Germline trimming cut 6 bases from V and 0 bases from J; bases unmatched to any gene: 4. CDR3 loop: CASRGDRATNEKLFF. The CDR3 region has the DNA TGTGCCAGCAGGGGCGACAGGGCAACTAATGAAAAACTGTTTTTT. Full variable domain (missing parts from reference TRBV2 and TRBJ1-4): EPEVTQTPSHQVTQMGQEVILRCVPISNHLYFYWYRQILGQKVEFLVSFYNNEISEKSEIFDDQFSVERPDGSNFTLKIRSTKLEDSAMYFCASRGDRATNEKLFFGSGTQLSVL.

The CDR3 DNA reads as TGTGCCAGCAGTGGGCGGGGACCGAGTTATGGCTACACCTTC. The encoded protein is CASSGRGPSYGYTF. V gene TRBV2 combines with J gene TRBJ1-2; TRBD1 might be the D (5 bases). Trimming shortened V by 4 bases and J by 5 bases, and 14 bases separated the two germline ends. Germline lookup yields CDR1 SNHLY and CDR2 FYNNEI. There are 14 residues in the CDR3.

This chain links TRBV3-1 (or the pseudogene TRBV3-2) with TRBJ2-1, with D hard to call. CDR1 LGHDT and CDR2 YNNKEL come from the germline V gene (reference sequence). The CDR3 is 11 amino acids. Trimming cost V 4 bases and J 8 bases, with 6 bases left between them. The CDR3 DNA is TGTGCCAGCAGCCTGAGCGATGAGCAGTTCTTC. Its protein product is CASSLSDEQFF.

V is TRBV7-3 and J is TRBJ2-7; TRBD1 is a possible D gene (5 bases). Trimming pared 4 bases from V and 5 bases from J, leaving 18 bases between. CDR1 and CDR2 (germline): SGHTA, FQGTGA. CDR3 length equals 15 residues. CDR3 DNA: TGTGCCAGCAGCTCCGCCAGGGTTAGGAAGGACGAGCAGTACTTC. Translating gives CASSSARVRKDEQYF.

This chain uses TRBV7-3 with TRBJ1-2; 8 nucleotides agree with TRBD1. J was trimmed by 6 bases and V by 3 bases; bases with no gene match: 3. The V gene's germline CDR1 is SGHTA and CDR2 FQGTGA. The CDR3 extends over 13 amino acids. This CDR3 reads CASSFDRGDGYTF. CDR3 nucleotide sequence: TGTGCCAGCAGCTTCGACAGGGGCGATGGCTACACCTTC.

The V call is TRBV13, the J call TRBJ2-1; TRBD2 matches at 11 bases. In germline, CDR1 is PRHDT, CDR2 FYEKMQ (reference sequence). V gave up 4 bases and J gave up 3 bases; unmatched junction bases: 2. This CDR3 has 15 amino acids. In nucleotides, the CDR3 is TGTGCCAGCAGCTCCGGACTAGCGGGCTACAATGAGCAGTTCTTC. Translated: CASSSGLAGYNEQFF.

V and J are TRBV5-1 and TRBJ2-7; D perhaps matches TRBD1 (7 bases). With 0 bases removed from V and 4 bases from J, the gap between germline ends came to 14 bases. The CDR3 extends over 15 amino acids. Germline V gene lookup returns CDR1 SGHRS and CDR2 YFSETQ. The DNA of the CDR3 is TGCGCCAGCAGCTTGGAATCAGGGGGGTGGTACGAGCAGTACTTC. Protein product: CASSLESGGWYEQYF.

The V gene is TRBV2, the J gene TRBJ1-5, with TRBD1 matching over 7 bases. V shed 4 bases, J shed 1 base, and the junction held 4 bases outside the gene matches. CDR3 length: 15 residues. Germline V gene data show CDR1 as SNHLY and CDR2 as FYNNEI. CDR3 in amino acids: CASSGGQKSNQPQHF. Here the CDR3 DNA reads TGTGCCAGCAGTGGGGGACAGAAGAGCAATCAGCCCCAGCATTTT. Using reference TRBV2 and TRBJ1-5 for the parts outside the CDR3, the full variable domain is EPEVTQTPSHQVTQMGQEVILRCVPISNHLYFYWYRQILGQKVEFLVSFYNNEISEKSEIFDDQFSVERPDGSNFTLKIRSTKLEDSAMYFCASSGGQKSNQPQHFGDGTRLSIL.

The rearrangement links TRBV19 to TRBJ2-7; the match to TRBD2 covers 7 bases. The CDR3 runs 15 residues. Trimming at V came to 5 bases and at J to 6 bases, leaving 13 bases not matched to a gene. Germline CDR1 and CDR2: LNHDA and SQIVND (reference sequence). In DNA form, the CDR3 reads TGTGCCAGTAGTTTCGGGGTGCTAGCGGTCTCCGAGCAGTACTTC. This translates into CASSFGVLAVSEQYF.

The J gene is TRBJ2-3, the V gene TRBV7-3; maybe TRBD1 (5 bases). The V gene's germline CDR1 is SGHTA and CDR2 FQGTGA. Trimming left V 2 bases short and J 6 bases short, with 15 bases between. The CDR3 runs 15 residues. In nucleotides, the CDR3 is TGTGCCAGCAGCTTACGAGGCCGTTCAGGGGATACGCAGTATTTT. This codes for CASSLRGRSGDTQYF.

The genes are TRBV29-1 and TRBJ1-2, with 7 bases aligning to TRBD1. Germline values: CDR1 SQVTM, CDR2 ANQGSEA. Trimming removed 5 bases from V and 7 bases from J; junction bases left unmatched: 7. The CDR3 is 12 amino acids. The CDR3 protein is CSVTRGDGGYTF. The CDR3 region has the DNA TGCAGCGTTACCAGGGGGGACGGTGGCTACACCTTC.

The rearrangement uses TRBV3-1 (or the pseudogene TRBV3-2) and TRBJ2-7; 9 positions agree with TRBD2. The V and J ends lost 2 bases and 4 bases, in that order; junction bases with no gene match: 6. This CDR3 region has 15 residues. CDR1 LGHDT and CDR2 YNNKEL come from the germline V gene (reference sequence). Here the CDR3 reads CASSQIAGGPYEQYF. In DNA, the CDR3 is TGTGCCAGCAGCCAAATCGCGGGAGGGCCTTACGAGCAGTACTTC.

The chain employs TRBV28 and TRBJ1-1, with 9 bases identical to TRBD1. In germline, CDR1 is MDHEN, CDR2 SYDVKM. With 6 bases clipped from V and 5 bases from J, the junction kept 19 bases outside the gene matches. CDR3 length equals 18 residues. The CDR3 bases are TGTGCCAGCAGCTCCGTTCCGGGACAGGGCACGGACGGGACTGAAGCTTTCTTT. Translated: CASSSVPGQGTDGTEAFF. Based on the CDR3 plus reference TRBV28 and TRBJ1-1, the full variable domain is DVKVTQSSRYLVKRTGEKVFLECVQDMDHENMFWYRQDPGLGLRLIYFSYDVKMKEKGDIPEGYSVSREKKERFSLILESASTNQTSMYLCASSSVPGQGTDGTEAFFGQGTRLTVV.

The V and J genes are TRBV13 and TRBJ2-3; 9 positions agree with TRBD1. The CDR3 consists of 15 residues. Trimming cost V 5 bases and J 5 bases; bases outside gene matches: 8. The germline V gene has CDR1 PRHDT and CDR2 FYEKMQ (reference sequence). CDR3 in amino acids: CASSQGQGLQDTQYF. CDR3 bases: TGTGCCAGCAGCCAGGGACAGGGTTTGCAAGATACGCAGTATTTT.

This clone was seen a single time. The chain combines TRBV7-3 with TRBJ2-3; TRBD2 agrees at 7 bases. Trimming removed 5 bases from V and 4 bases from J; junction bases left unmatched: 12. From germline, CDR1 is SGHTA and CDR2 FQGTGA. CDR3 size: 16 residues. CDR3 sequence (DNA): TGTGCCAGCAGCCCGGGGGGAGGGCGCGAGGCAGATACGCAGTATTTT. It encodes CASSPGGGREADTQYF.